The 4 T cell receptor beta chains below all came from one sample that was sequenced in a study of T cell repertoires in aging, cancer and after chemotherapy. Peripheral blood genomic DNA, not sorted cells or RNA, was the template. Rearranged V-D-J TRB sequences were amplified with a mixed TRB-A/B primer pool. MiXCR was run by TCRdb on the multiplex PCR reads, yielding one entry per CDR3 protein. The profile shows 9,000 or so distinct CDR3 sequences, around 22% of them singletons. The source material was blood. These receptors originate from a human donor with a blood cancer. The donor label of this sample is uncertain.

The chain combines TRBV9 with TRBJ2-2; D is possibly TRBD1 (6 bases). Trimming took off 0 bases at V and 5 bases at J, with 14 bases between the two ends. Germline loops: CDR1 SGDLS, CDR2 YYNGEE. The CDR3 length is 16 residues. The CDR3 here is CASSVAMERGTGELFF. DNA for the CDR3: TGTGCCAGCAGCGTAGCTATGGAGAGGGGGACCGGGGAGCTGTTTTTT.

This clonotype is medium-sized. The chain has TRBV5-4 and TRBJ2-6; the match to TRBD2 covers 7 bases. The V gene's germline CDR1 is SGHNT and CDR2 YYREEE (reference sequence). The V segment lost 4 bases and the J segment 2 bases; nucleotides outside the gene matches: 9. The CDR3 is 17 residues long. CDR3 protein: CASSQPLRGAGANVLTF. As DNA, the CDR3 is TGTGCCAGCAGCCAACCCCTCCGGGGGGCTGGGGCCAACGTCCTGACTTTC.

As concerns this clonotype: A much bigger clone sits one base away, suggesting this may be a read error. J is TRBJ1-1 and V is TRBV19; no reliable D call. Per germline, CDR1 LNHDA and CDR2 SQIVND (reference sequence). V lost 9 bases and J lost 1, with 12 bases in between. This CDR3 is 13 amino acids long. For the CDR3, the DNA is TGTGCCAGCAGCCAGGTCCCGAACACTGAAGCTTTCTTT. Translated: CASSQVPNTEAFF. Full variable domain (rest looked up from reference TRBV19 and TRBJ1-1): DGGITQSPKYLFRKEGQNVTLSCEQNLNHDAMYWYRQDPGQGLRLIYYSQIVNDFQKGDIAEGYSVSREKKESFPLTVTSAQKNPTAFYLCASSQVPNTEAFFGQGTRLTVV.

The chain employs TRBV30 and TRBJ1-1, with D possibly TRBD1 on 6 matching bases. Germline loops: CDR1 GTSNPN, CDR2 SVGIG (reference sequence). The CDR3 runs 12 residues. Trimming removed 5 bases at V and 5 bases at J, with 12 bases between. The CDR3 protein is CAWGEGGTEAFF. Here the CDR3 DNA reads TGTGCCTGGGGTGAGGGGGGAACTGAAGCTTTCTTT.